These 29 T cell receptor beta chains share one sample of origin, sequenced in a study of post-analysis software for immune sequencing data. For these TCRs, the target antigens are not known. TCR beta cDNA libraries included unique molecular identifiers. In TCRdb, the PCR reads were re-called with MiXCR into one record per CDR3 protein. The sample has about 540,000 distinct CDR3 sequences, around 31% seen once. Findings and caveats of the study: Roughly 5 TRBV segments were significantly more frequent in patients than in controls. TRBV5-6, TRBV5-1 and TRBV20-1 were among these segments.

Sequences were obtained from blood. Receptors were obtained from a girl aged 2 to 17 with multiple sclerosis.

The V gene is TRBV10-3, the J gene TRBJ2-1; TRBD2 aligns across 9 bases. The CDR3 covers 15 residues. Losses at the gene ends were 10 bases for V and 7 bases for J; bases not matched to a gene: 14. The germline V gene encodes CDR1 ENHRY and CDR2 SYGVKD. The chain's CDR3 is CATQAPGAGGNEQFF. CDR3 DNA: TGTGCCACACAAGCCCCAGGGGCGGGGGGGAATGAGCAGTTCTTC.

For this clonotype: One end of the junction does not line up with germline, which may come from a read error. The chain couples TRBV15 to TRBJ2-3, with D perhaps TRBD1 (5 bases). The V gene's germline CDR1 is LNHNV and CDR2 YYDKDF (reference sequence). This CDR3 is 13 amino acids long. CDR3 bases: TGTACCACCAGCAGAGATCCAGGGGATACGCAGTATTTT. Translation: CTTSRDPGDTQYF.

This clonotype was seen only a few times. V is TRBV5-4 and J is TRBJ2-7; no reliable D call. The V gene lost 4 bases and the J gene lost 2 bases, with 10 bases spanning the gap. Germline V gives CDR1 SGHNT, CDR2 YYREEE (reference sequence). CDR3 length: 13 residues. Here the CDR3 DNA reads TGTGCCAGCAGCGCGGCAGACACCTACGAGCAGTACTTC. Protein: CASSAADTYEQYF.

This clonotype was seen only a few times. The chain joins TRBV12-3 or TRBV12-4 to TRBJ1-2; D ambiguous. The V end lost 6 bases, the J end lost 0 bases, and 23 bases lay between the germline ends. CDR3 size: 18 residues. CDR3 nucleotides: TGTGCCAGCAGCACAAGAATTCCGGCAGGTCGAACTAACTATGGCTACACCTTC. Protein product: CASSTRIPAGRTNYGYTF.

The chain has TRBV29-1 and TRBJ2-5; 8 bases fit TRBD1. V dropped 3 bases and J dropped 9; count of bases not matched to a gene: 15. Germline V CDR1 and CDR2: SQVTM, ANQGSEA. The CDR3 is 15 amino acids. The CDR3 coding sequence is TGCAGCGTTGATTTTTGGCAGGGGGCAAAGGAGGCCCAGTACTTC. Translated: CSVDFWQGAKEAQYF. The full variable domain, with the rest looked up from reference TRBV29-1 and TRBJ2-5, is SAVISQKPSRDICQRGTSLTIQCQVDSQVTMMFWYRQQPGQSLTLIATANQGSEATYESGFVIDKFPISRPNLTFSTLTVSNMSPEDSSIYLCSVDFWQGAKEAQYFGPGTRLLVL.

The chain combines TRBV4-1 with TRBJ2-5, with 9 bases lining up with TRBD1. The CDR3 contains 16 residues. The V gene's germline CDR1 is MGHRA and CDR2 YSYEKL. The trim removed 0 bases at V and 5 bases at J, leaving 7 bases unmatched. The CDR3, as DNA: TGCGCCAGCAGCCAAGAAGGGACAGGGAGTTTGGAGACCCAGTACTTC. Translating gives CASSQEGTGSLETQYF.

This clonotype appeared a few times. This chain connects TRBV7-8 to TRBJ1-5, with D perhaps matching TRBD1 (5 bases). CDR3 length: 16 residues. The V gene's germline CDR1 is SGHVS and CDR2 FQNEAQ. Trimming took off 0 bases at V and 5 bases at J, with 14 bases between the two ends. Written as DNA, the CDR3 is TGTGCCAGCAGCTTAGCGGGTGGGCAGGGCGATCAGCCCCAGCATTTT. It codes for CASSLAGGQGDQPQHF.

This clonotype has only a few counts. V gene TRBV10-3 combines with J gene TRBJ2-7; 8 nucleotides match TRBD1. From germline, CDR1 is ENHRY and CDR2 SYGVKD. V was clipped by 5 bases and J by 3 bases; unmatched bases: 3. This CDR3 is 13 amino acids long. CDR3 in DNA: TGTGCCATCAGTACCACAGGGGGCTACGAGCAGTACTTC. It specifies CAISTTGGYEQYF.

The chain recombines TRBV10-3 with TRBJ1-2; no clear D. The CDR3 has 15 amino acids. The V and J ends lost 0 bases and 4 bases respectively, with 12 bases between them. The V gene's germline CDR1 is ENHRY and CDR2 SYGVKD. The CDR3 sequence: CAISESGRKPYGYTF. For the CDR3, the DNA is TGTGCCATCAGTGAGTCCGGGAGGAAACCCTATGGCTACACCTTC.

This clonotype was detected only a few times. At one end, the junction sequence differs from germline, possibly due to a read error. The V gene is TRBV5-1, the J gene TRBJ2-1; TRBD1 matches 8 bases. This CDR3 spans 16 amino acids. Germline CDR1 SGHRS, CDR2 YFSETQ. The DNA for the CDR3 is TGCGCCAGCACCTTGGACAGGGCATTCTCCTACAATGAGCAGTTCTTC. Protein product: CASTLDRAFSYNEQFF.

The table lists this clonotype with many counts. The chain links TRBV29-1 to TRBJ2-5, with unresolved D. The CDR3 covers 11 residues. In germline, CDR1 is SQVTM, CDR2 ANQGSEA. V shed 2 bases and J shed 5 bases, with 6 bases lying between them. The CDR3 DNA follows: TGCAGCGTTGAAACGGCGGAGACCCAGTACTTC. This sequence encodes CSVETAETQYF.

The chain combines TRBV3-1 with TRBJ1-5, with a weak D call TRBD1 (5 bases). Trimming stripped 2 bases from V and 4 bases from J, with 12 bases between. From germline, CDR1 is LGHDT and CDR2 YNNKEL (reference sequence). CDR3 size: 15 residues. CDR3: CASSQSIQVNQPQHF. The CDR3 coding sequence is TGTGCCAGCAGCCAATCGATACAGGTTAATCAGCCCCAGCATTTT.

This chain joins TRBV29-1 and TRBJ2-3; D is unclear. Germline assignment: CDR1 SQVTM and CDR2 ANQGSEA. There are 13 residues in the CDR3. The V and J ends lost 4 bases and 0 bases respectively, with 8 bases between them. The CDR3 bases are TGCAGCGTTGCTAGGGCTAGCACAGATACGCAGTATTTT. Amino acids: CSVARASTDTQYF.

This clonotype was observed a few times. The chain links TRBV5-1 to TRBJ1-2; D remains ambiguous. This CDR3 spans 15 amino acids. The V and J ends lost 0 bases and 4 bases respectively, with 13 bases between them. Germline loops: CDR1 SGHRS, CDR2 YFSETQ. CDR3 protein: CASSLAADGRYGYTF. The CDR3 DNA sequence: TGCGCCAGCAGCTTGGCGGCAGACGGTCGCTATGGCTACACCTTC.

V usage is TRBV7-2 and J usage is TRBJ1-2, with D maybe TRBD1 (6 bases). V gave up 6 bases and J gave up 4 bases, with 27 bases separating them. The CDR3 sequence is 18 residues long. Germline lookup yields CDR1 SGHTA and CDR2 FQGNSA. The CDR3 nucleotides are TGTGCCAGCAGATACAAACCCTCCAGGGGAGAAGCCCTCTATGGCTACACCTTC. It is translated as CASRYKPSRGEALYGYTF. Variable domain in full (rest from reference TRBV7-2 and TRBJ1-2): GAGVSQSPSNKVTEKGKDVELRCDPISGHTALYWYRQSLGQGLEFLIYFQGNSAPDKSGLPSDRFSAERTGGSVSTLTIQRTQQEDSAVYLCASRYKPSRGEALYGYTFGSGTRLTVV.

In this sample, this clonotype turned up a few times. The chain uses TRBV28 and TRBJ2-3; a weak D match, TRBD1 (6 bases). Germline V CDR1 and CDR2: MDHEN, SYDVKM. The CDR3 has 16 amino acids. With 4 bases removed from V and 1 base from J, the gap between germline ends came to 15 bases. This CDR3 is CASSSPPGEGTDTQYF. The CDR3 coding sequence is TGTGCCAGCAGTTCTCCCCCAGGGGAAGGCACAGATACGCAGTATTTT. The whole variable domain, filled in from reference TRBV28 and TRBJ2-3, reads DVKVTQSSRYLVKRTGEKVFLECVQDMDHENMFWYRQDPGLGLRLIYFSYDVKMKEKGDIPEGYSVSREKKERFSLILESASTNQTSMYLCASSSPPGEGTDTQYFGPGTRLTVL.

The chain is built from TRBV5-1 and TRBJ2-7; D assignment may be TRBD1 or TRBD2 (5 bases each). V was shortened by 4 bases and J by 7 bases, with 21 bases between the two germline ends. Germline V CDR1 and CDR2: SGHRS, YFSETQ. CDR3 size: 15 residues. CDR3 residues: CASSPILSGTGEQYF. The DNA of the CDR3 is TGCGCCAGCAGCCCTATACTATCGGGGACGGGTGAGCAGTACTTC. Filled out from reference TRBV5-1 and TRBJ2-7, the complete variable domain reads KAGVTQTPRYLIKTRGQQVTLSCSPISGHRSVSWYQQTPGQGLQFLFEYFSETQRNKGNFPGRFSGRQFSNSRSEMNVSTLELGDSALYLCASSPILSGTGEQYFGPGTRLTVT.

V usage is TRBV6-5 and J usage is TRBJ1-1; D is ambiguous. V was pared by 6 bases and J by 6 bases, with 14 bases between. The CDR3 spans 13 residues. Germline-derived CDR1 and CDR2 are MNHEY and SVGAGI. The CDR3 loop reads CASSPDLDAEAFF. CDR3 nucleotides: TGTGCCAGCAGCCCCGATTTAGACGCTGAAGCTTTCTTT.

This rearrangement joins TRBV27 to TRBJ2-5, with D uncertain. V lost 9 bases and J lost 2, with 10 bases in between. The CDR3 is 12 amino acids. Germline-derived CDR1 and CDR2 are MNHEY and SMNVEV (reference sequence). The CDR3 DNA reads TGTGCCAGAGGTGGCCCGCAAGAGACCCAGTACTTC. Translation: CARGGPQETQYF.

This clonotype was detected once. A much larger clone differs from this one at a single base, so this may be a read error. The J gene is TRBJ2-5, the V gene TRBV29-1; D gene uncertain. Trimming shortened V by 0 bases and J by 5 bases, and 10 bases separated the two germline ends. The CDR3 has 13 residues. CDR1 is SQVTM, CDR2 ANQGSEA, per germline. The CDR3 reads CSVEDRVGETQYF. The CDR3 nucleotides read TGCAGCGTTGAAGATAGGGTGGGGGAGACCCAGTACTTC.

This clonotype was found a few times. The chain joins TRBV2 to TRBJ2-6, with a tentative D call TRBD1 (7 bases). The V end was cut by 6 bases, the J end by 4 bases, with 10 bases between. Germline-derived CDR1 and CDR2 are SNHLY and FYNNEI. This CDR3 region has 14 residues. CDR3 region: CASSQGGGANVLTF. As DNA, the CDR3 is TGTGCCAGCAGCCAGGGGGGAGGGGCCAACGTCCTGACTTTC.

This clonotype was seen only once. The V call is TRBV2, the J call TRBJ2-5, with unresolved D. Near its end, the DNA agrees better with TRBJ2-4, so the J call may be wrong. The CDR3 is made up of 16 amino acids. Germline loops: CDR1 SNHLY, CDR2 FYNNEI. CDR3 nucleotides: TGTGCCAGTCGTAAGAGTGCCTCGATAGCCAAAAACATTCAGTACTTC. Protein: CASRKSASIAKNIQYF.

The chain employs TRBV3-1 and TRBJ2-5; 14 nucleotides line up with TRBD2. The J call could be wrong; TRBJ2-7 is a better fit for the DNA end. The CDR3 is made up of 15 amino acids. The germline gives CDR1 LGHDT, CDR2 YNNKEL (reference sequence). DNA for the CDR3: TGTGCCAGCAGCCAAGGACTAGCGGGGGGGAACGAGCAGTACTTC. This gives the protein CASSQGLAGGNEQYF.

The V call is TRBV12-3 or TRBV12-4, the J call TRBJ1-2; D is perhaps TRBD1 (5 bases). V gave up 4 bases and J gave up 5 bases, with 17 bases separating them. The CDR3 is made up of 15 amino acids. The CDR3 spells CASSYLRAPQYGYTF. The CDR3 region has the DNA TGTGCCAGCAGTTACCTCAGGGCGCCACAGTATGGCTACACCTTC.

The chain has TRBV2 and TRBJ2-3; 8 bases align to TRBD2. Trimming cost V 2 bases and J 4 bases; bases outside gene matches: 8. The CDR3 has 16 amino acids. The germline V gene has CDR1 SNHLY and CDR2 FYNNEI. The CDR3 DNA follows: TGTGCCAGCAGTGAAATCAGCGGGGGCGACTCAGATACGCAGTATTTT. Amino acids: CASSEISGGDSDTQYF.

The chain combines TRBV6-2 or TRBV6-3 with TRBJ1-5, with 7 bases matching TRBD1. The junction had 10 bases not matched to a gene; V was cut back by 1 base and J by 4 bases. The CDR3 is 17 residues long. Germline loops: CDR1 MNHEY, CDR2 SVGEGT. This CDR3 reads CASSYLAARGLNQPQHF. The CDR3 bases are TGTGCCAGCAGTTACTTAGCGGCCAGGGGGTTGAATCAGCCCCAGCATTTT.

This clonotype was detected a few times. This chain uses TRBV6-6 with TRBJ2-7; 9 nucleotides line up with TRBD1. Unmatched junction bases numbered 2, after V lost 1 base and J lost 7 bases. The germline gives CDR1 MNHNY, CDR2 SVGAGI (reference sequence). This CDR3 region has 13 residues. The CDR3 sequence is CASSYYDRGEQYF. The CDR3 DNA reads TGTGCCAGCAGTTACTACGACAGGGGGGAGCAGTACTTC.

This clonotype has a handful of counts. The CDR3 sequence is CASSLVKGYEQYF. CDR3 coding DNA: TGTGCCAGCAGCTTAGTCAAGGGTTACGAGCAGTACTTC. J is TRBJ2-7 and V is TRBV7-2, with D uncertain. This CDR3 comprises 13 residues. The germline CDR1 and CDR2 sequences are SGHTA and FQGNSA. V lost 1 base, J lost 4 bases, and 8 bases lay in between.

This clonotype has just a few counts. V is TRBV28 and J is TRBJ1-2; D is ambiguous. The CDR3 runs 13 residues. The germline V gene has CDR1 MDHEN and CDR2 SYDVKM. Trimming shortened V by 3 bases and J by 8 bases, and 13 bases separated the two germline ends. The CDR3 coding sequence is TGTGCCAGCAGTTTGTCAAGATGGGGAGGCTACACCTTC. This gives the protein CASSLSRWGGYTF.